The 17 T cell receptor beta chains below come from one sample, sequenced in a study of blood T cell repertoires in COVID-19 (dated by TCRdb to 2019 to 2021). Libraries were made using the immunoSEQ multiplex PCR assay. Imported from immuneACCESS, the table was reduced by TCRdb to in-frame sequences with V and J called. These copies leave out some clones; in studies compared against another copy, an unresolved V gene accounts for under half, and the cause of the remainder is not known. Recorded for this sample are 400,000 to 500,000 clones; roughly 90% of them occurred a single time. The leading ten clones occupy 1.5% to 2% of the sample. The sample comprised PBMCs or T cells enriched from blood (not recorded which). These receptors came from a middle-aged woman who had recovered from COVID-19.

This clone has a handful of counts. The rearrangement links TRBV27 to TRBJ1-5; 7 bases align to TRBD1. The CDR3 runs 14 residues. From germline, CDR1 is MNHEY and CDR2 SMNVEV (reference sequence). Trimming cost V 6 bases and J 4 bases; bases outside gene matches: 6. The CDR3 protein is CASSITGVNQPQHF. As DNA, the CDR3 is TGTGCCAGCAGCATAACAGGGGTGAATCAGCCCCAGCATTTT.

The V gene is TRBV5-1, the J gene TRBJ1-1; D is unclear. This CDR3 has 14 residues. V shed 4 bases and J shed 3 bases, with 13 bases lying between them. Germline V gene sequence: CDR1 SGHRS, CDR2 YFSETQ. CDR3 sequence reads: CASSDVGRDTEAFF. The CDR3 DNA is TGCGCCAGCAGCGACGTGGGGAGGGACACTGAAGCTTTCTTT.

The genes are TRBV7-6 and TRBJ2-7; TRBD1 matches at 8 bases. V was clipped by 4 bases and J by 5 bases; unmatched bases: 10. CDR1 and CDR2 (germline): SGHVS, FNYEAQ. The CDR3 is 15 amino acids. The CDR3 is CASSYPGTGLDEQYF. CDR3 nucleotides: TGTGCCAGCAGCTACCCCGGGACAGGACTTGACGAGCAGTACTTC.

This sequence joins TRBV2 and TRBJ2-7; 8 bases map to TRBD2. The V gene's germline CDR1 is SNHLY and CDR2 FYNNEI. The CDR3 runs 15 residues. V trimming: 6 bases; J trimming: 2 bases; junction bases outside the gene matches: 9. The CDR3 DNA is TGTGCCAGCAGCGCCCTAGCGGGTAGCCCCTACGAGCAGTACTTC. Translating gives CASSALAGSPYEQYF.

The chain employs TRBV5-4 and TRBJ2-2, with a weak D call TRBD2 (5 bases). V was trimmed by 4 bases and J by 1 base, leaving 17 bases between them. This CDR3 has 17 amino acids. The germline CDR1 and CDR2 sequences are SGHNT and YYREEE (reference sequence). CDR3 bases: TGTGCCAGCAGCCCCTACCTCGGACGGGGGAACACCGGGGAGCTGTTTTTT. Protein product: CASSPYLGRGNTGELFF. The full variable domain, completed using reference TRBV5-4 and TRBJ2-2, is ETGVTQSPTHLIKTRGQQVTLRCSSQSGHNTVSWYQQALGQGPQFIFQYYREEENGRGNFPPRFSGLQFPNYSSELNVNALELDDSALYLCASSPYLGRGNTGELFFGEGSRLTVL.

The V call is TRBV29-1, the J call TRBJ1-2, with unresolved D. Germline values: CDR1 SQVTM, CDR2 ANQGSEA. The CDR3 length is 12 residues. The V end was cut by 2 bases, the J end by 3 bases, with 7 bases between. In DNA, the CDR3 is TGCAGCGTTGAACGGGGAGACTATGGCTACACCTTC. Residues: CSVERGDYGYTF.

This rearrangement joins TRBV21-1 to TRBJ1-2; TRBD1 is taken as the D call from the table, unchecked against the DNA. TRBV21-1 counts as a pseudogene. The CDR3 length is 18 residues. The CDR3 region is CASSYLKAGTVHNYGYTF. CDR3 DNA: TGTGCCAGCAGCTACTTAAAGGCGGGGACAGTACATAACTATGGCTACACCTTC.

V usage is TRBV3-1 (or the pseudogene TRBV3-2) and J usage is TRBJ2-7; D uncertain. CDR1 and CDR2 (germline): LGHDT, YNNKEL (reference sequence). The CDR3 loop spans 12 amino acids. The V end was cut by 4 bases, the J end by 6 bases, with 10 bases between. The DNA for the CDR3 is TGTGCCAGCAGCCCCAGGTACGGCGAGCAGTACTTC. Protein sequence: CASSPRYGEQYF.

Ten or more counts support this clone. The chain recombines TRBV7-7 with TRBJ2-4, with TRBD2 matching 11 bases. CDR1 and CDR2 (germline): SSHAT, FNYEAQ (reference sequence). Trimming at V came to 7 bases and at J to 1 base, leaving 15 bases not matched to a gene. The CDR3 runs to 19 residues. CDR3 in amino acids: CASIPSGIAGGLAKNIQYF. CDR3 sequence (DNA): TGTGCCAGCATCCCTAGCGGGATAGCGGGAGGGCTGGCCAAAAACATTCAGTACTTC.

This sequence joins TRBV29-1 and TRBJ1-5; unclear D gene. V was trimmed by 6 bases and J by 6 bases, leaving 18 bases between them. This CDR3 region has 14 residues. CDR1 is SQVTM and CDR2 is ANQGSEA in the germline V gene. The chain's CDR3 is CSVPNLTRGQPQHF. In DNA, the CDR3 is TGCAGCGTCCCTAACCTTACACGGGGTCAGCCCCAGCATTTT.

The J gene is TRBJ2-1, the V gene TRBV7-8, with D perhaps TRBD2 (6 bases). Germline V gene lookup returns CDR1 SGHVS and CDR2 FQNEAQ. This CDR3 has 14 amino acids. Trimming removed 6 bases from V and 1 base from J, with 10 bases in between. The CDR3 DNA is TGTGCCAGCAGATATAGCGGTTCCTACAATGAGCAGTTCTTC. This gives the protein CASRYSGSYNEQFF.

V usage is TRBV6-1 and J usage is TRBJ1-5; D might be TRBD1 (6 bases). CDR1 and CDR2 from the germline V gene are MNHNS and SASEGT. V lost 3 bases and J 0 bases, leaving 18 bases between the germline ends. The CDR3 sequence is 18 residues long. CDR3 amino acids: CASSEPTVTGSSNQPQHF. Here the CDR3 DNA reads TGTGCCAGCAGTGAGCCCACTGTCACAGGGTCTAGCAATCAGCCCCAGCATTTT.

The rearrangement joins TRBV9 to TRBJ2-1; 7 positions match TRBD2. CDR3 length: 17 residues. The germline CDR1 and CDR2 sequences are SGDLS and YYNGEE. The V gene end was trimmed by 2 bases and the J gene end by 5 bases; junction bases not matched to a gene: 13. In DNA, the CDR3 is TGTGCCAGCAGCGTGATATTATCTAGCGGCACTAACAATGAGCAGTTCTTC. Translating it yields CASSVILSSGTNNEQFF.

This clone was observed a few times. The rearrangement uses TRBV16 and TRBJ1-5; D is unresolved. The ends were cut back, 3 bases at V and 0 bases at J, with 6 bases in the middle. Germline V gene lookup returns CDR1 KGHSY and CDR2 FQNENV. There are 14 residues in the CDR3. This chain's CDR3 is CASSHSSSNQPQHF. For the CDR3, the DNA is TGTGCCAGCAGCCATTCGTCTAGCAATCAGCCCCAGCATTTT. Together with reference TRBV16 and TRBJ1-5, the CDR3 gives the full variable domain: GEEVAQTPKHLVRGEGQKAKLYCAPIKGHSYVFWYQQVLKNEFKFLISFQNENVFDETGMPKERFSAKCLPNSPCSLEIQATKLEDSAVYFCASSHSSSNQPQHFGDGTRLSIL.

The CDR3 region is CASSLGGTGFSGANVLTF. Written as DNA, the CDR3 is TGTGCCAGCAGCTTAGGGGGGACAGGGTTCTCTGGGGCCAACGTCCTGACTTTC. V is TRBV7-2 and J is TRBJ2-6; 9 nucleotides align to TRBD1. Germline lookup yields CDR1 SGHTA and CDR2 FQGNSA. The CDR3 loop spans 18 amino acids. The junction had 4 bases not matched to a gene; V was cut back by 1 base and J by 0 bases.

The chain combines TRBV19 with TRBJ1-4; D is unclear. Germline V gene data show CDR1 as LNHDA and CDR2 as SQIVND (reference sequence). V was shortened by 3 bases and J by 5 bases, with 19 bases between the two germline ends. CDR3 size: 17 residues. The CDR3 DNA is TGTGCCAGTAGTATTACCGAGAGGCCAGCGCAGAATGAAAAACTGTTTTTT. It yields the protein CASSITERPAQNEKLFF.

CDR3 region: CASTPGAGGELFF. The CDR3 nucleotides read TGTGCCAGCACCCCAGGTGCAGGCGGGGAGCTGTTTTTT. This chain links TRBV7-2 with TRBJ2-2; no clear D gene. Germline CDR1 SGHTA, CDR2 FQGNSA. V lost 7 bases and J 7 bases, leaving 13 bases between the germline ends. This CDR3 contains 13 residues. Drawing the rest from reference TRBV7-2 and TRBJ2-2, the complete variable domain is GAGVSQSPSNKVTEKGKDVELRCDPISGHTALYWYRQSLGQGLEFLIYFQGNSAPDKSGLPSDRFSAERTGGSVSTLTIQRTQQEDSAVYLCASTPGAGGELFFGEGSRLTVL.